This TCR beta chain is drawn from a study of control samples from healthy donors and cancer patients. Trimming pared 6 bases from V and 8 bases from J, leaving 13 bases between. The CDR3 is 11 amino acids. Per the germline V gene, CDR1 is SQVTM and CDR2 is ANQGSEA. Clones were read by immunoSEQ multiplex PCR, and TCRdb kept only the in-frame ones, dropping some. The repertoire holds under 150,000 clones, with 80% to 95% as singletons. The clonotype originates from a man aged 30-40 years in good health. The sample was blood. This chain connects TRBV29-1 to TRBJ1-2; D unresolved. Here the CDR3 reads CSVDGWYGYTF. The CDR3 coding sequence is TGCAGCGTGGATGGGTGGTACGGCTACACCTTC.